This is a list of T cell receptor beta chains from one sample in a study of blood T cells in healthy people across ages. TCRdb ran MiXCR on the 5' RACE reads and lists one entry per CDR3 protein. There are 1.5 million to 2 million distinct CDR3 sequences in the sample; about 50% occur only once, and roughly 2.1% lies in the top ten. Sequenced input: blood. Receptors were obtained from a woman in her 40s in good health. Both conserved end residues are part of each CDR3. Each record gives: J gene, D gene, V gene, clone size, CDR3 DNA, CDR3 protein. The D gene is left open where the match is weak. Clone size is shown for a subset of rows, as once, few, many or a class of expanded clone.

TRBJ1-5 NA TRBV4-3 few TGCGCCAGCAGCCAAGATCTGATTCAGCCCCAGCATTTT CASSQDLIQPQHF
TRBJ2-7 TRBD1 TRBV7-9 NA TGTGCCAGCAGCCAGACAGGGGCGGCCTACAATGAGCAGTACTTC CASSQTGAAYNEQYF
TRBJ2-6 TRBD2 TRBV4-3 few TGCGCCAGCAGCCAAGATCTAAGCGGGGGTGCCGGGGCCAACGTCCTGACTTTC CASSQDLSGGAGANVLTF
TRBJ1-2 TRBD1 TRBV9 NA TGTGCCAGCAGCGGGGAGACAGGGAAGGACTATGGCTACACCTTC CASSGETGKDYGYTF
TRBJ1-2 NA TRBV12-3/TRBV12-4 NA TGTGCCAGCAGTTCTTTGGAACTTAATGGCTACACCTTC CASSSLELNGYTF
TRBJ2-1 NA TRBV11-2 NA TGTGCCAGCAGCTCCCCTTGGAGCGGGCGCCGCGGGGGCAGCTCCTACAATGAGCAGTTCTTC CASSSPWSGRRGGSSYNEQFF
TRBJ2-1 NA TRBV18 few TGTGCCAGCTCACGTTCCGGGGAGGCCGTAAATGGGGAGCAGTTCTTC CASSRSGEAVNGEQFF
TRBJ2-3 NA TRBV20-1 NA TGCAGTGCTACTCTACAGGACCCGAGCACAGATACGCAGTATTTT CSATLQDPSTDTQYF
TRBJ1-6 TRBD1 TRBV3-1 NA TGTGCCAGCAGCTTTTGGGACAGGCCTTTCTATAATTCACCCCTCCACTTT CASSFWDRPFYNSPLHF
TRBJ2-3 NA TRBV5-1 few TGCGCCAGCACGCCGGGGAGATCCACAGATACGCAGTATTTT CASTPGRSTDTQYF
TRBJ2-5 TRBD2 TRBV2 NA TGTGCCAGCAGCCTCCTGGGTCGGGGGGGCCTTGAGACCCAGTACTTC CASSLLGRGGLETQYF
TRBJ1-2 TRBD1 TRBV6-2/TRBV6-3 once TGTGCCAGCAGTTACGAGACAGGGATCGGCTACACCTTC CASSYETGIGYTF
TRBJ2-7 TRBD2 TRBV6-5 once TGTGCCAGCAGGATGGGACGAGCGGGGGGGTACGAGCAGTACTTC CASRMGRAGGYEQYF
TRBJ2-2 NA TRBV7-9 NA TGTGCCAGCAGCCCACCGCGGGCGGCTATTACCGGGGAGCTGTTTTTT CASSPPRAAITGELFF
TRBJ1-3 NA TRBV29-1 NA TGCAGCGTTTTTGGCGGGACCTTTGGAAACACCATATATTTT CSVFGGTFGNTIYF
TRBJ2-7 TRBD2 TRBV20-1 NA TGCAGTGCTAGAGATTGGGGGACTAGCGGGGGGGCTTACGAGCAGTACTTC CSARDWGTSGGAYEQYF
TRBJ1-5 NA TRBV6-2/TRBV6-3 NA TGTGCCAGCTCCCAACAACTCCAAGGGGCTCATAGGAGCAATCAGCCCCAGCATTTT CASSQQLQGAHRSNQPQHF
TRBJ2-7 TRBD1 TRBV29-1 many TGCAGCGGGGGGACAGGGGGATCCTACGAGCAGTACTTC CSGGTGGSYEQYF
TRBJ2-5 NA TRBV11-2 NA TGTGCCAGCAGGGCTGGTGGGACAAAGTACTTC CASRAGGTKYF
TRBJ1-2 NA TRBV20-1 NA TGCAGTGCGCTCACCTCTTCCCTCTTCTATGGCTACACCTTC CSALTSSLFYGYTF
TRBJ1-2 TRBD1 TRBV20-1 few TGCAGTGCTAGTTTGACAGGGGTGGGGTATGGCTACACCTTC CSASLTGVGYGYTF
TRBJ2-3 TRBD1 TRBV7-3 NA TGTGCCAGCAGCGTACAGGGGGCGGGTTACCCAGATACGCAGTATTTT CASSVQGAGYPDTQYF
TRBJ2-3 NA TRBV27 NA TGTGCCAGCAGTCTCCGATCCGGGGATACGCAGTATTTT CASSLRSGDTQYF
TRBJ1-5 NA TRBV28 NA TGTGCCAGCAGTTTTCTCCCGGGGGTTGGTCAGCCCCAGCATTTT CASSFLPGVGQPQHF
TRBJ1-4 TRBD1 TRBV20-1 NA TGCAGTGCTAGGAAGACCCTTACATTGACAGGGAGCAATACGGGAAAACTGTTTTTT CSARKTLTLTGSNTGKLFF
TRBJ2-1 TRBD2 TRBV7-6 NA TGTGCCAGCAGCCCCCCTAGCGGGGCTGGGGATAATGAGCAGTTCTTC CASSPPSGAGDNEQFF
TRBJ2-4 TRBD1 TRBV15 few TGTGCCACCAGCAGAGGTTATCCGGGACAGGGATATGCCATTCAGTACTTC CATSRGYPGQGYAIQYF
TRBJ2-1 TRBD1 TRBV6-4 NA TGTGCCAGCAGTGACCGGGGACAGGGGGCTGATGAGCAGTTCTTC CASSDRGQGADEQFF
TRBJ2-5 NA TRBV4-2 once TGTGCCAGCAGCCAGGGACTGCGTTCCGAGGCGGAGGCCCAGTACTTC CASSQGLRSEAEAQYF
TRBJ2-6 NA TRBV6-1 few TGTGCCAGCAGCCCCAGTACTACTCTCTCTGGGGCCAACGTCCTGACTTTC CASSPSTTLSGANVLTF
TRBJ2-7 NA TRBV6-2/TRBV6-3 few TGTGCCAGCAGTTACGTGGCGTTATACGAGCAGTACTTC CASSYVALYEQYF
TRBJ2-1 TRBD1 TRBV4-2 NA TGTGCCAGTAGCCACGAGGAGGGACAGGGGGTTAATGAGCAGTTCTTC CASSHEEGQGVNEQFF
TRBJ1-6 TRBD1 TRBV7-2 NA TGTGCCAGCAGCGTCGACAGGGGTAGTAATTCACCCCTCCACTTT CASSVDRGSNSPLHF
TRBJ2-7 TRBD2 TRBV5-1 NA TGCGCCAGCAGCTTGGAAGGACTAGCGGGGGGTACCTACGAGCAGTACTTC CASSLEGLAGGTYEQYF
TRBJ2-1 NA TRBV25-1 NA TGTGCCAGCAGCGTACTTCGACTAGTGGGCGGACAGCAAGAGACCCAGTTCTTC CASSVLRLVGGQQETQFF
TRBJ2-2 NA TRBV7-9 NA TGTGCCAGCAGCGCACCGGGGGACGGGGAGCTGTTTTTT CASSAPGDGELFF
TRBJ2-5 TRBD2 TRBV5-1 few TGCGCCAGCACCCTGACTAGCTCTGAAGAGACCCAGTACTTC CASTLTSSEETQYF
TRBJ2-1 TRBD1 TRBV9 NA TGTGCCAGCAGCTCCCAGCCGGGACAGGGTGGGAATGAGCAGTTCTTC CASSSQPGQGGNEQFF
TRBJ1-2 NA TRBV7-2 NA TGTGCCAGCAGCTCATCTCGGGTTTCCGGCTATGGCTACACCTTC CASSSSRVSGYGYTF